This TCR beta chain was recovered during a study of blood T cell repertoires in COVID-19. The wider study: From the United States, Italy and Spain came samples of acute and convalescent COVID-19. Sample material is recorded as cDNA or gDNA derived from T cells, B-cell-depleted T cells, or PBMCs.

Germline V gene data show CDR1 as SGHNT and CDR2 as YENEEA. The V and J ends lost 5 bases and 7 bases respectively, with 14 bases between them. This CDR3 is built from 14 residues. In the original processing: Estimation of nucleated cell counts was performed using reference gene primer amplification. Clones were sequenced by immunoSEQ multiplex PCR, and TCRdb holds only the in-frame ones, with some missing. V and J calls and clone size are those listed in that table; D and trimming were worked out from the DNA. In the table there are about 170,000 clones, about 86% of which are singletons. The sequencing input was peripheral blood. The V call is TRBV11-3, the J call TRBJ2-2; D gene unclear. The receptor's source is a human donor with acute or convalescent COVID-19. The donor label of this sample is uncertain. CDR3: CASSPRPAGGELFF. The CDR3 DNA follows: TGTGCCAGCAGCCCTAGGCCAGCCGGCGGGGAGCTGTTTTTT.